This T cell receptor beta chain was recovered during a study of blood T cell repertoires in COVID-19. Profiled with immunoSEQ multiplex PCR; TCRdb holds only in-frame clones, not every one. The sample yields about 120,000 clones, 70% to 90% seen once. V lost 11 bases and J lost 8, with 15 bases in between. Germline V gene sequence: CDR1 MNHEY, CDR2 SVGAGI. This CDR3 is built from 12 residues. The sequenced sample was peripheral blood. The sequence derives from a man in his forties or fifties with acute or convalescent COVID-19. V is TRBV6-5 and J is TRBJ1-4; no clear D. The CDR3 nucleotides are TGTGCCGTCCGCGGGAGGGAGGAAAAACTGTTTTTT. Protein product: CAVRGREEKLFF.